This T cell receptor (beta chain) was profiled in a study of blood T cell repertoires in COVID-19. The study assigned cohorts using participant-reported clinical history. In the authors' methods: Estimation of nucleated cell counts relied on the amplification of reference gene primers. Some clones are missing from TCRdb's copy, which holds only in-frame ones; the method was immunoSEQ multiplex PCR. V, J and clone size are taken as reported in that table, and D and trimming were inferred from the DNA itself. The data hold around 340,000 clones, with 88% observed a single time. The CDR3 extends over 17 amino acids. J lost 6 bases, V lost 5 bases, and 15 bases had no gene match. Germline-derived CDR1 and CDR2 are MNHEY and SMNVEV (reference sequence).

The chain uses TRBV27 and TRBJ2-7; TRBD2 agrees at 11 bases. This clonotype originated in a woman in her twenties or thirties who had been exposed to COVID-19. The sequenced material came from PBMCs or T cells enriched from blood (not recorded which). CDR3 sequence reads: CASSGGGNSGRVVEQYF. As DNA, the CDR3 is TGTGCCAGCAGTGGGGGCGGCAATAGCGGGAGGGTCGTCGAGCAGTACTTC.